Listed here is a single T cell receptor beta chain. Its specificity is unknown. A second PCR, run for roughly 7 to 11 cycles, used a sample-barcoded 5' primer plus a J-beta primer mix. Each CDR3 protein is one row after TCRdb ran MiXCR on the 5' RACE reads. The sample consists of under 2,000,000 distinct CDR3 sequences, just under 50% of them appearing once. The sample belongs to a study of blood T cells in healthy people across ages. There are 12 residues in the CDR3. Germline CDR1 is DFQATT and CDR2 is SNEGSKA (reference sequence). Trimming removed 5 bases from V and 0 bases from J, with 7 bases in between. Whole-study results and caveats: Unsorted PBMC material precluded a definitive naive versus antigen-experienced comparison.

This chain uses TRBV20-1 with TRBJ2-5; no reliable D call. The sequence was collected from a woman between 40 and 50 years old in good health. The sequencing input was blood. The CDR3 DNA is TGCAGTGCTTTACCTAACCAAGAGACCCAGTACTTC. It codes for CSALPNQETQYF.